Listed here are 24 T cell receptor beta chains from one sample, sequenced in a study of PD-1 blockade in classical Hodgkin lymphoma. Indicated time point: cycle 4 day 1 (C4D1), after more than five weeks of nivolumab. Each of the patients experienced relapse following autologous stem cell transplantation, and their brentuximab vedotin exposure differed. From thawed PBMCs, CD4+ T cells were purified using magnetic negative selection. TCRdb's table, derived via immunoSEQ multiplex PCR, lists solely in-frame clones and lacks some. This table has under 20,000 clones, around 80% appearing once. This specimen was CD4+ T cells from blood, taken before the fourth cycle of nivolumab. These receptors originate from a human donor with classical Hodgkin lymphoma.

V gene TRBV7-8 combines with J gene TRBJ2-5, with a tentative D call TRBD1 (5 bases). V lost 5 bases and J 3 bases, leaving 13 bases between the germline ends. The CDR3 is made up of 14 amino acids. Per germline, CDR1 SGHVS and CDR2 FQNEAQ. This chain's CDR3 is CASSQGVGKETQYF. In DNA, the CDR3 is TGTGCCAGCAGCCAAGGGGTGGGAAAAGAGACCCAGTACTTC.

The chain uses TRBV9 and TRBJ2-7; 7 bases fit TRBD1. Germline V gene lookup returns CDR1 SGDLS and CDR2 YYNGEE. The V and J ends lost 4 bases and 0 bases, in that order; junction bases with no gene match: 13. The CDR3 loop spans 17 amino acids. CDR3 nucleotide sequence: TGTGCCAGCAGCCGGGACAGCCTCCTTACGGGCTCCTACGAGCAGTACTTC. Translation: CASSRDSLLTGSYEQYF.

The chain carries TRBV6-5 and TRBJ1-2, with 7 bases lining up with TRBD1. The CDR3 covers 14 residues. After removal of 6 bases from V and 4 bases from J, the junction contained 8 bases not matched to a gene. Germline V lookup: CDR1 MNHEY, CDR2 SVGAGI. The DNA for the CDR3 is TGTGCCAGCAGGAGACAGGGTTTCGTCTATGGCTACACCTTC. Residues: CASRRQGFVYGYTF.

The J gene is TRBJ2-3, the V gene TRBV19; TRBD2 matches 8 bases. Per germline, CDR1 LNHDA and CDR2 SQIVND (reference sequence). This CDR3 has 16 amino acids. V lost 4 bases, J lost 5 bases, and 11 bases stayed unmatched. The DNA of the CDR3 is TGTGCCAGTAGTAGCGGGGGCAGCGGGGGCGGAGATACGCAGTATTTT. Its translation: CASSSGGSGGGDTQYF. Drawing the rest from reference TRBV19 and TRBJ2-3, the complete variable domain is DGGITQSPKYLFRKEGQNVTLSCEQNLNHDAMYWYRQDPGQGLRLIYYSQIVNDFQKGDIAEGYSVSREKKESFPLTVTSAQKNPTAFYLCASSSGGSGGGDTQYFGPGTRLTVL.

This clone showed up just once. The rearrangement joins TRBV29-1 to TRBJ2-7; TRBD2 aligns across 13 bases. J lost 0 bases, V lost 7 bases, and 12 bases had no gene match. Germline loops: CDR1 SQVTM, CDR2 ANQGSEA. The CDR3 loop spans 17 amino acids. The DNA for the CDR3 is TGCAGCGCCCTACAGAGGACTAGCGGGAGAAGCTCCTACGAGCAGTACTTC. Translation: CSALQRTSGRSSYEQYF.

J is TRBJ2-5 and V is TRBV5-4; 12 nucleotides match TRBD2. V lost 2 bases to trimming and J lost 0 bases; unmatched junction nucleotides: 5. This CDR3 comprises 17 residues. The germline V gene has CDR1 SGHNT and CDR2 YYREEE (reference sequence). The CDR3 here is CASSFGLAGGNQETQYF. CDR3 in DNA: TGTGCCAGCAGCTTCGGTCTAGCGGGGGGGAACCAAGAGACCCAGTACTTC.

The table lists this clone with a few counts. The CDR3, as DNA: TGCAGCGTTGCTGGGGGGGAGAGAGATGAAAAACTGTTTTTT. Translation: CSVAGGERDEKLFF. The rearrangement joins TRBV29-1 to TRBJ1-4, with a possible D match to TRBD1 (5 bases). Per germline, CDR1 SQVTM and CDR2 ANQGSEA. The CDR3 spans 14 residues. With 4 bases removed from V and 6 bases from J, the gap between germline ends came to 15 bases.

The genes are TRBV11-2 and TRBJ2-1, with D perhaps TRBD2 (5 bases). Trimming took off 6 bases at V and 4 bases at J, with 10 bases between the two ends. The CDR3 is 13 residues long. The germline gives CDR1 SGHAT, CDR2 FQNNGV. CDR3 amino acids: CASSTGKYNEQFF. In DNA form, the CDR3 reads TGTGCCAGCAGTACCGGGAAGTACAATGAGCAGTTCTTC.

The chain combines TRBV19 with TRBJ2-3, with a possible D match to TRBD2 (5 bases). The length of the CDR3 is 13 residues. V was pared by 6 bases and J by 4 bases, with 11 bases between. Germline V gene sequence: CDR1 LNHDA, CDR2 SQIVND (reference sequence). CDR3 loop: CASSAFSADTQYF. In nucleotides, the CDR3 is TGTGCCAGTAGCGCCTTTAGCGCAGATACGCAGTATTTT.

The chain combines TRBV18 with TRBJ1-5; the match to TRBD1 covers 7 bases. The CDR3 has 16 amino acids. With V trimmed by 0 bases and J by 5 bases, 7 bases remained unmatched. Per the germline V gene, CDR1 is KGHSH and CDR2 is LQKENI. The CDR3 sequence: CASSPPRGQGDQPQHF. The CDR3, as DNA: TGTGCCAGCTCACCACCGCGGGGGCAGGGGGATCAGCCCCAGCATTTT. The entire variable domain, with the rest obtained from reference TRBV18 and TRBJ1-5, is as follows: NAGVMQNPRHLVRRRGQEARLRCSPMKGHSHVYWYRQLPEEGLKFMVYLQKENIIDESGMPKERFSAEFPKEGPSILRIQQVVRGDSAAYFCASSPPRGQGDQPQHFGDGTRLSIL.

The V gene is TRBV19, the J gene TRBJ1-2; possibly TRBD1 for D (6 bases). Germline CDR1 reads LNHDA; CDR2 reads SQIVND (reference sequence). The CDR3 runs to 12 residues. V was cut by 9 bases and J by 8 bases, with 16 bases left in between. CDR3 DNA: TGTGCCAGCCTCGGGGGGCGATGGGGCTACACCTTC. Its translation: CASLGGRWGYTF.

The chain carries TRBV7-5 and TRBJ2-1; the table's D call, TRBD2, was not checked against the DNA. TRBV7-5 is termed a pseudogene. CDR3 length: 17 residues. CDR3 amino acids: CASSLSPLAGGYNEQFF. The CDR3 nucleotides read TGTGCCAGCAGCCTCAGTCCCCTAGCGGGAGGGTACAATGAGCAGTTCTTC.

The V and J genes are TRBV6-5 and TRBJ1-1; tentatively, D is TRBD1 (5 bases). This CDR3 is built from 15 residues. Germline-derived CDR1 and CDR2 are MNHEY and SVGAGI. Trimming removed 4 bases at V and 0 bases at J, with 12 bases between. CDR3 residues: CASSSTASMNTEAFF. The CDR3 region has the DNA TGTGCCAGCAGTTCGACAGCGAGTATGAACACTGAAGCTTTCTTT.

This clone showed up just once. The rearrangement joins TRBV2 to TRBJ2-1; D perhaps matches TRBD1 (6 bases). The CDR3 is made up of 11 amino acids. The V and J ends lost 10 bases and 7 bases respectively, with 11 bases between them. CDR1 and CDR2 (germline): SNHLY, FYNNEI. CDR3 sequence (DNA): TGTGCCATCTGGACAGCTAATGAGCAGTTCTTC. Its translation is CAIWTANEQFF. Full variable domain (outside the CDR3, taken from reference TRBV2 and TRBJ2-1): EPEVTQTPSHQVTQMGQEVILRCVPISNHLYFYWYRQILGQKVEFLVSFYNNEISEKSEIFDDQFSVERPDGSNFTLKIRSTKLEDSAMYFCAIWTANEQFFGPGTRLTVL.

The chain combines TRBV2 with TRBJ2-1, with 9 nucleotides matching TRBD2. V shed 6 bases, J shed 3 bases, and the junction held 3 bases outside the gene matches. Germline assignment: CDR1 SNHLY and CDR2 FYNNEI. This CDR3 contains 14 residues. The CDR3 loop reads CASRTSGLYNEQFF. The CDR3, as DNA: TGTGCCAGCAGGACTAGCGGACTCTACAATGAGCAGTTCTTC. The variable domain in full, with the rest retrieved from reference TRBV2 and TRBJ2-1, is EPEVTQTPSHQVTQMGQEVILRCVPISNHLYFYWYRQILGQKVEFLVSFYNNEISEKSEIFDDQFSVERPDGSNFTLKIRSTKLEDSAMYFCASRTSGLYNEQFFGPGTRLTVL.

This clone was seen more than once but under ten times. The same CDR3 also results from other DNA sequences found in this sample. V and J are TRBV10-3 and TRBJ2-3; D is uncertain. V dropped 5 bases and J dropped 0 bases, with 3 bases sitting between them. Looked up from germline, CDR1 is ENHRY and CDR2 is SYGVKD. This CDR3 spans 12 amino acids. The CDR3 sequence: CAISRSTDTQYF. CDR3 coding DNA: TGTGCCATCAGTAGAAGCACAGATACGCAGTATTTT.

The J gene is TRBJ1-5, the V gene TRBV7-2; D is unresolved. Germline V gene sequence: CDR1 SGHTA, CDR2 FQGNSA. V lost 5 bases and J lost 0, with 11 bases in between. The CDR3 is 15 residues long. As DNA, the CDR3 is TGTGCCAGCAGCGAAGGGCAGTCTAGCAATCAGCCCCAGCATTTT. This sequence encodes CASSEGQSSNQPQHF.

V is TRBV9 and J is TRBJ2-1; 9 nucleotides match TRBD2. Germline CDR1 SGDLS, CDR2 YYNGEE. V lost 2 bases, J lost 7 bases, and 7 bases stayed unmatched. The CDR3 loop spans 15 amino acids. The DNA of the CDR3 is TGTGCCAGCAGCGTCGGCGGGGGGGCCAAGAATGAGCAGTTCTTC. Its translation is CASSVGGGAKNEQFF.

The chain carries TRBV2 and TRBJ2-5; 9 bases match TRBD2. The CDR3 contains 16 residues. CDR1 is SNHLY, CDR2 FYNNEI, per germline. With V trimmed by 8 bases and J by 4 bases, 14 bases remained unmatched. CDR3 DNA: TGTGCCAGCGCGGGGAGGATAGCGGGAGCCCTAGAGACCCAGTACTTC. Translated, it gives CASAGRIAGALETQYF.

The V and J genes are TRBV28 and TRBJ2-2; 7 bases match TRBD1. With V trimmed by 4 bases and J by 1 base, 12 bases remained unmatched. The CDR3 totals 18 residues. CDR1 MDHEN and CDR2 SYDVKM come from the germline V gene. The CDR3 DNA follows: TGTGCCAGCAGTTGGTACAGGGGAACTCAGGGGAACACCGGGGAGCTGTTTTTT. Its translation is CASSWYRGTQGNTGELFF.

V usage is TRBV19 and J usage is TRBJ1-3; D gene unclear. The CDR3 contains 15 residues. From germline, CDR1 is LNHDA and CDR2 SQIVND (reference sequence). Trimming took 2 bases from V and 0 from J, leaving 8 bases between them. The CDR3 reads CASSITSVSGNTIYF. The CDR3 region has the DNA TGTGCCAGTAGTATAACATCAGTCTCTGGAAACACCATATATTTT.

The rearrangement links TRBV6-4 to TRBJ2-7; D might be TRBD2 (7 bases). The CDR3 length is 14 residues. The V gene lost 4 bases and the J gene lost 3 bases, with 13 bases spanning the gap. Germline lookup yields CDR1 MRHNA and CDR2 SNTAGT. The CDR3 nucleotides read TGTGCCAGCAGTGGTGGGGGGGGCGACTACGAGCAGTACGTC. As protein: CASSGGGGDYEQYV.

The genes are TRBV6-6 and TRBJ1-2, with D unclear. Trimming pared 5 bases from V and 6 bases from J, leaving 7 bases between. The CDR3 contains 11 residues. CDR1 is MNHNY, CDR2 SVGAGI, per germline (reference sequence). In DNA form, the CDR3 reads TGTGCCAGCAGTCTACAGAATGGCTACACCTTC. It yields the protein CASSLQNGYTF.

V gene TRBV7-6 combines with J gene TRBJ2-7; the D is unclear. This CDR3 has 15 residues. The germline CDR1 and CDR2 sequences are SGHVS and FNYEAQ. Trimming removed 2 bases from V and 3 bases from J, with 14 bases in between. The CDR3 loop is CASSLKGFGYYEQYF. Here the CDR3 DNA reads TGTGCCAGCAGCTTAAAAGGTTTTGGATACTACGAGCAGTACTTC.